This is a list of T cell receptor beta chains from one sample in a study of OX40 agonist ivuxolimab in advanced cancers. The protocol was immunoSEQ multiplex PCR, while the TCRdb copy is restricted to in-frame clones and leaves out a portion. The profile covers under 85,000 clones, with 86% appearing a single time and around 2% taken by the ten largest. The sample here was CD4+ or CD8+ T cells sorted from blood, taken in a trial of the OX40 agonist ivuxolimab. These receptors were collected from an adult with an advanced solid tumor such as melanoma, head and neck, liver or kidney cancer. The CDR3 runs from the conserved cysteine through the conserved F or W. A D gene is named only where the DNA matches it firmly. The size field is filled for only some rows; it gives once, few, many or a size class.

abundance	d_gene	v_gene	j_gene	CDR3aa	CDR3nt
few	TRBD2	TRBV5-1	TRBJ2-5	CASSLEPSGRKGETQYF	TGCGCCAGCAGCTTGGAACCTAGCGGGAGAAAGGGAGAGACCCAGTACTTC
-	TRBD2	TRBV28	TRBJ2-3	CASSPSGPGVNTQYF	TGTGCCAGCAGTCCTAGCGGCCCCGGGGTGAATACGCAGTATTTT
-	TRBD2	TRBV14	TRBJ2-7	CASSQQGGRVYEQYF	TGTGCCAGCAGCCAACAGGGCGGGAGGGTCTACGAGCAGTACTTC
-	TRBD2	TRBV4-2	TRBJ2-1	CASSQVRSGGGANEQFF	TGTGCCAGCAGCCAAGTTAGGAGCGGGGGGGGCGCAAATGAGCAGTTCTTC
-	-	TRBV6-1	TRBJ1-2	CASSSTSGLNTF	TGTGCCAGCAGTTCTACTTCGGGGCTCAACACCTTC
-	-	TRBV18	TRBJ1-5	CASSPRGNNQPQHF	TGTGCCAGCTCACCACGGGGGAACAATCAGCCCCAGCATTTT
-	-	TRBV6-4	TRBJ2-1	CASSDSAGPRDEQFF	TGTGCCAGCAGTGACTCGGCAGGGCCTCGGGATGAGCAGTTCTTC
-	-	TRBV12-1	TRBJ2-2	CASSFVWGRANTGELFF	TGTGCCAGCAGCTTTGTCTGGGGCAGGGCGAACACCGGGGAGCTGTTTTTT
-	TRBD1	TRBV7-9	TRBJ2-2	CASSLLTQGADTGELFF	TGTGCCAGCAGCCTACTAACACAGGGGGCCGACACCGGGGAGCTGTTTTTT
-	-	TRBV10-1	TRBJ2-7	CASSESLGYVAQYF	TGCGCCAGCAGTGAGTCCTTGGGGTATGTCGCGCAGTACTTC
-	-	TRBV28	TRBJ2-7	CASSRPYEQYF	TGTGCCAGCAGTAGGCCCTACGAGCAGTACTTC
-	TRBD1	TRBV11-3	TRBJ1-6	CASSSFGTDSPLHF	TGTGCCAGCAGCAGCTTCGGGACAGATTCACCCCTCCACTTT
-	-	TRBV4-1	TRBJ1-1	CASTQDSWMNTEAFF	TGCGCCAGCACCCAGGACAGCTGGATGAACACTGAAGCTTTCTTT
-	-	TRBV6-1	TRBJ1-4	CASSEVFGNRGGEKLFF	TGTGCCAGCAGTGAAGTATTCGGTAATAGGGGAGGTGAAAAACTGTTTTTT
once	-	TRBV19	TRBJ2-1	CASSIGSGLGYNEQFF	TGTGCCAGTAGTATAGGATCAGGTCTGGGTTACAATGAGCAGTTCTTC
-	-	TRBV19	TRBJ1-1	CASSIRGNTEAFF	TGTGCCAGTAGTATACGGGGAAACACTGAAGCTTTCTTT
-	TRBD2	TRBV18	TRBJ2-1	CASSPTLAGTYNEQFF	TGTGCCAGCTCACCAACACTAGCGGGGACCTACAATGAGCAGTTCTTC
-	TRBD2	TRBV5-4	TRBJ2-7	CASSFRLAGRYEQYF	TGTGCCAGCAGCTTCCGACTAGCGGGGCGCTACGAGCAGTACTTC
once	TRBD1	TRBV18	TRBJ2-3	CASSPLGTGTDTQYF	TGTGCCAGCTCACCTCTCGGGACAGGCACAGATACGCAGTATTTT
once	-	TRBV7-2	TRBJ2-1	CASSPAGGLNEQFF	TGTGCCAGCAGCCCAGCCGGAGGGCTAAATGAGCAGTTCTTC
-	TRBD1	TRBV28	TRBJ1-2	CASARGGQSYGYTF	TGTGCCAGTGCGCGGGGGGGACAGTCCTATGGCTACACCTTC
-	-	TRBV27	TRBJ1-5	CASRSQGRGSNQPQHF	TGTGCCAGCAGGTCCCAGGGGCGGGGAAGCAATCAGCCCCAGCATTTT
-	-	TRBV29-1	TRBJ1-1	CSVQPGVKAFF	TGCAGCGTTCAGCCGGGCGTTAAAGCTTTCTTT
-	TRBD2	TRBV7-2	TRBJ2-5	CASSLAGGYQETQYF	TGTGCCAGCAGCTTAGCGGGAGGGTACCAAGAGACCCAGTACTTC
-	TRBD1	TRBV11-2	TRBJ2-7	CASSDRTGYEQYF	TGTGCCAGCAGCGATAGGACAGGCTACGAGCAGTACTTC
-	-	TRBV7-8	TRBJ2-5	CASSLSTLQETQYF	TGTGCCAGCAGCTTGTCGACGCTCCAAGAGACCCAGTACTTC
-	TRBD1	TRBV14	TRBJ2-7	CASSQRDRATYEQYF	TGTGCCAGCAGCCAGCGGGACAGGGCGACCTACGAGCAGTACTTC
-	-	TRBV2	TRBJ2-2	CASSEARTTGELFF	TGTGCCAGCAGTGAGGCCAGAACCACCGGGGAGCTGTTTTTT
-	TRBD2	TRBV5-1	TRBJ2-5	CASSSGRGGETQYF	TGCGCCAGCAGTTCGGGGCGGGGGGGAGAGACCCAGTACTTC
-	-	TRBV7-3	TRBJ2-1	CASSLTERAEQFF	TGTGCCAGCAGCTTAACTGAGCGGGCCGAGCAGTTCTTC
-	-	TRBV28	TRBJ1-5	CASSLSGRNQPQHF	TGTGCCAGCAGTTTATCAGGGCGCAATCAGCCCCAGCATTTT
-	-	TRBV9	TRBJ2-1	CASSSGSASSYNEQFF	TGTGCCAGCAGCTCTGGGAGCGCTAGCTCCTACAATGAGCAGTTCTTC
-	-	TRBV6-6	TRBJ2-7	CASKGVLSSYEQYF	TGTGCCAGCAAGGGAGTTCTAAGCTCCTACGAGCAGTACTTC
-	TRBD2	TRBV7-3	TRBJ2-7	CASSLRGGEGLYEQYF	TGTGCCAGCAGCTTACGGGGGGGCGAAGGTCTCTACGAGCAGTACTTC
-	-	TRBV29-1	TRBJ1-1	CSVEYPGTTEAFF	TGCAGTGTTGAGTACCCGGGGACCACTGAAGCTTTCTTT
-	-	TRBV5-6	TRBJ2-3	CASSPGHLSGDTQYF	TGTGCCAGCTCACCGGGACACCTCTCCGGAGATACGCAGTATTTT
-	-	TRBV6-4	TRBJ1-1	CASRDSSGNTEAFF	TGTGCCAGCAGAGACAGTTCGGGGAACACTGAAGCTTTCTTT
-	-	TRBV2	TRBJ2-7	CASSEGGARLGEQYF	TGTGCCAGCAGTGAGGGTGGGGCCCGACTGGGGGAGCAGTACTTC
-	-	TRBV4-3	TRBJ1-6	CASSQWGLNSPLHF	TGCGCCAGCAGCCAATGGGGTCTCAACTCACCCCTCCACTTT
-	TRBD2	TRBV9	TRBJ2-2	CASSPPLPGSGRADTGELFF	TGTGCCAGCAGCCCACCCCTACCTGGAAGCGGGAGGGCGGACACCGGGGAGCTGTTTTTT
-	TRBD1	TRBV15	TRBJ2-1	CATSRVGTGGNEQFF	TGTGCCACCAGCAGAGTAGGGACAGGCGGCAATGAGCAGTTCTTC
-	-	TRBV4-2	TRBJ2-1	CASSQDIGGRISYNEQFF	TGTGCCAGCAGCCAAGATATTGGAGGGAGAATCTCCTACAATGAGCAGTTCTTC
-	TRBD1	TRBV6-1	TRBJ1-2	CASSGDRGSYGYTF	TGTGCCAGCAGTGGAGACAGGGGGAGCTATGGCTACACCTTC
few	-	TRBV28	TRBJ1-6	CASSLGTPRDSPLHF	TGTGCCAGCAGTCTCGGGACCCCTCGGGATTCACCCCTCCACTTT
once	-	TRBV6-4	TRBJ1-1	CASSEAGGTEAFF	TGTGCCAGCAGTGAGGCAGGAGGGACTGAAGCTTTCTTT
-	TRBD1	TRBV7-2	TRBJ1-2	CASSLTGEYGYTF	TGTGCCAGCAGCTTGACAGGGGAGTATGGCTACACCTTC
-	-	TRBV6-1	TRBJ2-2	CASSEVGYRRELFF	TGTGCCAGCAGTGAAGTAGGGTATAGGCGGGAGCTGTTTTTT
-	-	TRBV19	TRBJ2-1	CASSIATTGNEQFF	TGTGCCAGTAGTATAGCCACGACAGGTAATGAGCAGTTCTTC
-	TRBD2	TRBV11-2	TRBJ2-1	CASSLVSRGASNEQFF	TGTGCCAGCAGCTTAGTTTCGCGGGGGGCCTCCAATGAGCAGTTCTTC
once	TRBD1	TRBV19	TRBJ2-5	CASSILGQGGETQYF	TGTGCCAGTAGTATCCTGGGACAGGGCGGCGAGACCCAGTACTTC